One and the same sample provided the 3 T cell receptor beta chains below, sequenced in a study of regulatory T cells in long-lasting Graves disease. Time point described: persistent/refractory GD, antithyroid drugs over 5 years with positive TRAb. Making the TCR library involved RNA that had been extracted from PBMCs. Investigators prepared the TCR beta libraries by applying iRepertoire HTBI primers and Arm-PCR of CDR3 regions. TCRdb fed the multiplex PCR reads into MiXCR, producing one record per CDR3 protein. This sample yields hundreds of thousands of distinct CDR3 sequences, of which around 21% are seen a single time; 6.5% to 8% belongs to the top ten. Here the sequenced sample was peripheral blood mononuclear cells (PBMCs), taken when the disease was refractory, from a patient treated with antithyroid drugs. These receptors were obtained from a female donor with Graves disease.

V is TRBV29-1 and J is TRBJ1-2; 9 positions match TRBD1. The CDR3 is made up of 12 amino acids. Germline loops: CDR1 SQVTM, CDR2 ANQGSEA. V trimming: 6 bases; J trimming: 8 bases; junction bases outside the gene matches: 7. CDR3 amino acids: CSVVGDREGYTF. CDR3 sequence (DNA): TGCAGCGTCGTCGGGGACAGGGAAGGCTACACCTTC.

The chain has TRBV7-9 and TRBJ2-1, with 13 bases that match TRBD2. Per germline, CDR1 SEHNR and CDR2 FQNEAQ (reference sequence). Trimming took 6 bases from V and 2 from J; bases not matched to a gene: 13. The CDR3 is 19 residues long. The CDR3 loop reads CASRLSLTSGRFTYNEQFF. As DNA, the CDR3 is TGTGCCAGCAGACTTAGCCTGACTAGCGGGAGGTTTACCTACAATGAGCAGTTCTTC.

As regards this clonotype: This may arise from a read error, as a much more abundant clone is one base away. CDR3 nucleotide sequence: TGTGCCAGCAGCCCCCCCCTCAGGACTAGCGGGAACACAGATACGCAGTATTTT. Its protein is CASSPPLRTSGNTDTQYF. This chain links TRBV12-3 or TRBV12-4 with TRBJ2-3, with 12 bases fitting TRBD2. V dropped 6 bases and J dropped 2; count of bases not matched to a gene: 12. This CDR3 region has 18 residues.